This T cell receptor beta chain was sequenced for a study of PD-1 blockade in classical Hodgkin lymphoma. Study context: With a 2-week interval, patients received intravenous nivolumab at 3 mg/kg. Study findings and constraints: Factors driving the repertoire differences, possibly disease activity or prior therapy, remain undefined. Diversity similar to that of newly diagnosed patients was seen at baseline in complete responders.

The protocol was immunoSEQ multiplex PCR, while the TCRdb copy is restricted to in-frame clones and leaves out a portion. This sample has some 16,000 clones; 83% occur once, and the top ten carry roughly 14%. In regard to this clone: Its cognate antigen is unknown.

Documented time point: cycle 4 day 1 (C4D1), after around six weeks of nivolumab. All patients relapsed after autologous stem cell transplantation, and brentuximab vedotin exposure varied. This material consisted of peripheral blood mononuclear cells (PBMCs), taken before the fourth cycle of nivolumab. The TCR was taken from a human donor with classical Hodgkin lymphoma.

This CDR3 is CTSRWRISPGTSGGNTGELFF. CDR3 nucleotide sequence: TGCACCAGCAGGTGGAGGATCTCCCCCGGGACTAGCGGGGGGAACACCGGGGAGCTGTTTTTT. V usage is TRBV1 and J usage is TRBJ2-2; whether TRBD2, the table's D call, matches the DNA was not checked. TRBV1 is listed as a pseudogene. CDR3 length: 21 amino acids.